The 25 T cell receptor beta chains below all came from one sample that was sequenced in a study of memory B cells and T cells in multiple sclerosis. CFSE-dim autoproliferating and CFSE-high non-proliferating T cells from unstimulated culture were sequenced separately. 40 million to 50 million CFSE-labeled PBMCs were cultured less than eight days unstimulated, then replicate wells were pooled. For these TCRs, the target antigens are not known. The repertoire was sequenced with immunoSEQ multiplex PCR; TCRdb's copy has only in-frame clones and lacks some. Altogether 25,000 to 35,000 clones are present, around 86% being singletons, with the ten largest covering less than 3.5%. Material: PBMCs from blood kept in culture. The receptors shown here come from a human donor with multiple sclerosis.

This clone was seen a single time. The chain links TRBV6-5 to TRBJ2-7; 11 bases agree with TRBD2. Trimming at V came to 7 bases and at J to 5 bases, leaving 4 bases not matched to a gene. Per germline, CDR1 MNHEY and CDR2 SVGAGI. The CDR3 has 13 amino acids. Here the CDR3 reads CASKVLAGDEQYF. The CDR3 DNA follows: TGTGCCAGCAAGGTACTAGCGGGAGACGAGCAGTACTTC.

The chain recombines TRBV5-6 with TRBJ2-3; D is possibly TRBD1 (5 bases). The CDR3 is 16 residues long. The germline V gene encodes CDR1 SGHDT and CDR2 YYEEEE. V lost 1 base, J lost 2 bases, and 14 bases lay in between. The CDR3 protein is CASSLKLTGYTDTQYF. The CDR3 bases are TGTGCCAGCAGCTTGAAGCTAACAGGTTACACAGATACGCAGTATTTT.

The chain has TRBV11-2 and TRBJ1-2; D might be TRBD1 (5 bases). V lost 0 bases to trimming and J lost 8 bases, with 16 bases between them. CDR3 size: 15 residues. In germline, CDR1 is SGHAT, CDR2 FQNNGV. The CDR3: CASSLDRRGDWGYTF. DNA of the CDR3: TGTGCCAGCAGCTTAGATCGCCGGGGGGACTGGGGCTACACCTTC. Full variable domain (missing parts from reference TRBV11-2 and TRBJ1-2): EAGVAQSPRYKIIEKRQSVAFWCNPISGHATLYWYQQILGQGPKLLIQFQNNGVVDDSQLPKDRFSAERLKGVDSTLKIQPAKLEDSAVYLCASSLDRRGDWGYTFGSGTRLTVV.

This chain joins TRBV5-4 and TRBJ1-2, with D perhaps TRBD1 (5 bases). This CDR3 contains 17 residues. Germline loops: CDR1 SGHNT, CDR2 YYREEE (reference sequence). Trimming cost V 0 bases and J 1 base, with 16 bases left between them. As DNA, the CDR3 is TGTGCCAGCAGCTTGGAGGGGATGACCAGACGTAACTATGGCTACACCTTC. This gives the protein CASSLEGMTRRNYGYTF.

The rearrangement uses TRBV10-3 and TRBJ1-2, with 7 bases fitting TRBD1. V lost 3 bases, J lost 3 bases, and 4 bases stayed unmatched. Per germline, CDR1 ENHRY and CDR2 SYGVKD. The CDR3 runs to 14 residues. The CDR3 DNA sequence: TGTGCCATCAGTGACCCGGACAGGCACTATGGCTACACCTTC. The encoded protein is CAISDPDRHYGYTF.

This chain connects TRBV4-1 to TRBJ2-1; 10 positions match TRBD1. Trimming at V came to 4 bases and at J to 5 bases, leaving 2 bases not matched to a gene. CDR1 and CDR2 (germline): MGHRA, YSYEKL. The CDR3 length is 14 residues. CDR3 loop: CASSRQGADNEQFF. As DNA, the CDR3 is TGCGCCAGCAGCCGACAGGGGGCGGACAATGAGCAGTTCTTC.

This chain joins TRBV5-4 and TRBJ2-2, with 15 bases fitting TRBD2. Germline V lookup: CDR1 SGHNT, CDR2 YYREEE (reference sequence). CDR3 size: 16 residues. V was pared by 5 bases and J by 6 bases, with 5 bases of the junction left unmatched. CDR3 residues: CASSSGLAGGPGELFF. CDR3 nucleotides: TGTGCCAGCAGTTCAGGACTAGCGGGAGGGCCCGGGGAGCTGTTTTTT.

The chain uses TRBV5-1 and TRBJ1-2, with D possibly being TRBD1 (5 bases). This CDR3 spans 15 amino acids. CDR1 is SGHRS, CDR2 YFSETQ, per germline. V lost 1 base to trimming and J lost 4 bases, with 14 bases between them. CDR3 sequence: CASSLYPGVGYGYTF. As DNA, the CDR3 is TGCGCCAGCAGCTTGTATCCGGGGGTGGGCTATGGCTACACCTTC. Supplemented by reference TRBV5-1 and TRBJ1-2, the full variable domain reads KAGVTQTPRYLIKTRGQQVTLSCSPISGHRSVSWYQQTPGQGLQFLFEYFSETQRNKGNFPGRFSGRQFSNSRSEMNVSTLELGDSALYLCASSLYPGVGYGYTFGSGTRLTVV.

The rearrangement joins TRBV10-2 to TRBJ1-1, with a tentative D call TRBD1 (5 bases). The CDR3 totals 12 residues. Germline loops: CDR1 WSHSY, CDR2 SAAADI. Trimming stripped 8 bases from V and 0 bases from J, with 7 bases between. CDR3 in amino acids: CASRGVNTEAFF. DNA for the CDR3: TGCGCCAGCCGAGGGGTGAACACTGAAGCTTTCTTT.

The chain recombines TRBV9 with TRBJ2-7, with 7 bases aligning to TRBD1. Per the germline V gene, CDR1 is SGDLS and CDR2 is YYNGEE. V lost 0 bases and J lost 5; bases outside the gene matches: 2. This CDR3 has 13 amino acids. DNA for the CDR3: TGTGCCAGCAGCGTAGTAGACAGGGACGAGCAGTACTTC. It is translated as CASSVVDRDEQYF.

The chain employs TRBV6-5 and TRBJ2-1, with D unresolved. Germline V gene lookup returns CDR1 MNHEY and CDR2 SVGAGI. The CDR3 length is 12 residues. The V gene lost 5 bases and the J gene lost 8 bases, with 10 bases spanning the gap. CDR3 sequence: CASSQENHEQFF. In nucleotides, the CDR3 is TGTGCCAGCAGTCAGGAGAACCATGAGCAGTTCTTC.

The rearrangement links TRBV18 to TRBJ2-3, with 15 bases that match TRBD2. CDR3 size: 16 residues. V lost 5 bases, J lost 4 bases, and 4 bases stayed unmatched. From germline, CDR1 is KGHSH and CDR2 LQKENI. In DNA, the CDR3 is TGTGCCAGCTCAAAAGGACTAGCGGGGGGGCCAGATACGCAGTATTTT. Translated, it gives CASSKGLAGGPDTQYF. The whole variable domain, remainder taken from reference TRBV18 and TRBJ2-3, is NAGVMQNPRHLVRRRGQEARLRCSPMKGHSHVYWYRQLPEEGLKFMVYLQKENIIDESGMPKERFSAEFPKEGPSILRIQQVVRGDSAAYFCASSKGLAGGPDTQYFGPGTRLTVL.

This clone was detected only once. The chain carries TRBV19 and TRBJ2-1, with 8 bases that match TRBD2. This CDR3 contains 15 residues. The V gene end was trimmed by 6 bases and the J gene end by 3 bases; junction bases not matched to a gene: 7. Germline lookup yields CDR1 LNHDA and CDR2 SQIVND (reference sequence). DNA of the CDR3: TGTGCCAGTAGCCAAGGAGCGGGAGACTACAATGAGCAGTTCTTC. Protein sequence: CASSQGAGDYNEQFF. Combining the CDR3 with reference TRBV19 and TRBJ2-1 gives the whole variable domain DGGITQSPKYLFRKEGQNVTLSCEQNLNHDAMYWYRQDPGQGLRLIYYSQIVNDFQKGDIAEGYSVSREKKESFPLTVTSAQKNPTAFYLCASSQGAGDYNEQFFGPGTRLTVL.

The chain is built from TRBV11-3 and TRBJ2-5; a possible D gene is TRBD2 (6 bases). CDR1 is SGHNT, CDR2 YENEEA, per germline. The CDR3 is 12 residues long. Trimming took off 1 base at V and 11 bases at J, with 11 bases between the two ends. This chain's CDR3 is CASSLGPREQYF. The CDR3 coding sequence is TGTGCCAGCAGCTTAGGACCTCGGGAGCAGTACTTC. Filled out from reference TRBV11-3 and TRBJ2-5, the complete variable domain reads EAGVVQSPRYKIIEKKQPVAFWCNPISGHNTLYWYLQNLGQGPELLIRYENEEAVDDSQLPKDRFSAERLKGVDSTLKIQPAELGDSAVYLCASSLGPREQYFGPGTRLLVL.

This clone was observed a single time. The genes are TRBV5-1 and TRBJ2-1, with a tentative D call TRBD2 (7 bases). The CDR3 is made up of 16 amino acids. Trimming took off 5 bases at V and 0 bases at J, with 15 bases between the two ends. CDR1 is SGHRS, CDR2 YFSETQ, per germline. CDR3: CASSAGARPSYNEQFF. The CDR3 DNA sequence: TGCGCCAGCAGTGCGGGGGCAAGACCCTCCTACAATGAGCAGTTCTTC.

The chain employs TRBV4-1 and TRBJ1-5, with TRBD1 identical over 10 bases. The J segment lost 6 bases and the V segment lost 0 bases, leaving 11 bases of the junction unmatched. The CDR3 has 18 amino acids. Germline CDR1 reads MGHRA; CDR2 reads YSYEKL. CDR3: CASSQETLTGGLGQPQHF. Written as DNA, the CDR3 is TGCGCCAGCAGCCAAGAGACTCTGACAGGGGGCCTAGGTCAGCCCCAGCATTTT.

The DNA for the CDR3 is TGTGCCAGCAGTTACGATAGGGAGAGTGGCTACACCTTC. Encoded protein: CASSYDRESGYTF. J is TRBJ1-2 and V is TRBV6-6; no definite D call. Germline V gene data show CDR1 as MNHNY and CDR2 as SVGAGI (reference sequence). V lost 2 bases to trimming and J lost 7 bases, with 11 bases between them. The CDR3 has 13 residues.

The chain carries TRBV19 and TRBJ2-1; TRBD2 matches at 10 bases. Germline V gives CDR1 LNHDA, CDR2 SQIVND (reference sequence). There are 13 residues in the CDR3. V lost 3 bases, J lost 9 bases, and 2 bases stayed unmatched. As DNA, the CDR3 is TGTGCCAGTAGTATGAGGACTAGCGGTGAGCAGTTCTTC. Translating gives CASSMRTSGEQFF.

This clone came up once. The chain employs TRBV28 and TRBJ2-5, with 9 positions matching TRBD1. The CDR3 loop spans 16 amino acids. The germline V gene has CDR1 MDHEN and CDR2 SYDVKM. V shed 6 bases, J shed 2 bases, and the junction held 10 bases outside the gene matches. CDR3 bases: TGTGCCAGCAGGTGGGGGGACAGGGATACTCAAGAGACCCAGTACTTC. It encodes CASRWGDRDTQETQYF. Full variable domain (outside the CDR3, taken from reference TRBV28 and TRBJ2-5): DVKVTQSSRYLVKRTGEKVFLECVQDMDHENMFWYRQDPGLGLRLIYFSYDVKMKEKGDIPEGYSVSREKKERFSLILESASTNQTSMYLCASRWGDRDTQETQYFGPGTRLLVL.

V gene TRBV29-1 combines with J gene TRBJ2-7; 7 bases agree with TRBD1. The V gene end was trimmed by 1 base and the J gene end by 4 bases; junction bases not matched to a gene: 4. The CDR3 has 13 amino acids. Looked up from germline, CDR1 is SQVTM and CDR2 is ANQGSEA. This chain's CDR3 is CSVEVSQGYEQYF. The CDR3 DNA reads TGCAGCGTTGAAGTATCACAGGGGTACGAGCAGTACTTC.

The rearrangement links TRBV30 to TRBJ2-7; 7 positions match TRBD2. J lost 4 bases, V lost 2 bases, and 5 bases had no gene match. The germline V gene has CDR1 GTSNPN and CDR2 SVGIG (reference sequence). This CDR3 is built from 13 residues. The CDR3 here is CAWSYSGRYEQYF. In nucleotides, the CDR3 is TGTGCCTGGAGTTATAGCGGGCGGTACGAGCAGTACTTC.

This chain connects TRBV7-3 to TRBJ2-3, with 7 bases aligning to TRBD1. The ends lost 0 bases at V and 1 base at J; junction bases unmatched: 4. CDR3 length: 16 amino acids. Germline assignment: CDR1 SGHTA and CDR2 FQGTGA. The CDR3 nucleotides are TGTGCCAGCAGCTTAACAGGGGGCGTGGGCACAGATACGCAGTATTTT. It codes for CASSLTGGVGTDTQYF.

The rearrangement uses TRBV27 and TRBJ1-5; TRBD1 agrees at 7 bases. The CDR3 loop spans 15 amino acids. Trimming at V came to 0 bases and at J to 2 bases, leaving 1 base not matched to a gene. Germline CDR1 and CDR2: MNHEY and SMNVEV (reference sequence). The CDR3 here is CASSLSGQRNQPQHF. The DNA of the CDR3 is TGTGCCAGCAGTTTATCGGGACAGCGCAATCAGCCCCAGCATTTT.

CDR3 bases: TGTGCCAGCAGCCAAGACAGGGTTAAGCCCCAGCATTTT. It specifies CASSQDRVKPQHF. The rearrangement links TRBV4-2 to TRBJ1-5; tentative D call: TRBD1 (5 bases). Germline V gives CDR1 LGHNA, CDR2 YNFKEQ. V dropped 0 bases and J dropped 8 bases, with 8 bases sitting between them. CDR3 length: 13 residues.

The genes are TRBV28 and TRBJ1-3; the match to TRBD1 covers 7 bases. The CDR3 length is 14 residues. Germline V gene sequence: CDR1 MDHEN, CDR2 SYDVKM. The V and J ends lost 6 bases and 4 bases, in that order; junction bases with no gene match: 6. For the CDR3, the DNA is TGTGCCAGCAGCTACAGGGGAAGGGGAAACACCATATATTTT. This sequence encodes CASSYRGRGNTIYF.